Presented here are 13 T cell receptor beta chains from one specimen sequenced in a study of blood T cells in healthy people across ages. Next came a second PCR, run for roughly 6 to 11 cycles, which used a sample-barcoded 5' primer along with a J-beta primer mix. TCRdb passed the 5' RACE reads through MiXCR, listing each CDR3 protein once. The table lists more than 650,000 distinct CDR3 sequences, more than 25% of them singletons. These records were also assigned to another study, of T cells of mothers and their children.

The sequenced material came from blood. These TCRs come from a boy aged 10-17 years in good health.

This clonotype was seen only a few times. The rearrangement links TRBV28 to TRBJ1-1, with D possibly matching TRBD1 (6 bases). The CDR3 consists of 15 residues. The V gene lost 2 bases and the J gene lost 2 bases, with 12 bases spanning the gap. Per germline, CDR1 MDHEN and CDR2 SYDVKM. The CDR3 sequence is CASSLNSGANTEAFF. The CDR3 DNA follows: TGTGCCAGCAGTTTAAACTCGGGGGCTAACACTGAAGCTTTCTTT.

In this sample, this clonotype turned up a few times. The genes are TRBV5-1 and TRBJ1-5; possible D gene TRBD1, 6 bases. The V end was cut by 3 bases, the J end by 0 bases, with 28 bases between. CDR3 size: 21 residues. Germline loops: CDR1 SGHRS, CDR2 YFSETQ. CDR3 coding DNA: TGCGCCAGCAGCTCACCGGGACACCCAGGAGTGGGAAGTTATAGCAATCAGCCCCAGCATTTT. Amino acid sequence: CASSSPGHPGVGSYSNQPQHF.

This clonotype was seen a handful of times. One end of the junction varies from germline; a read error may be responsible. J is TRBJ2-3 and V is TRBV6-2 or TRBV6-3, with no clear D. CDR3 length: 11 amino acids. Germline V lookup: CDR1 MNHEY, CDR2 SVGEGT. The CDR3: CASSNSDTQYF. CDR3 in DNA: TGTGCCAGCAGTAACTCAGATACGCAGTATTTT.

The chain combines TRBV5-5 with TRBJ2-6; TRBD1 might be the D (5 bases). V was clipped by 3 bases and J by 0 bases, with 16 bases between them. The CDR3 runs 18 residues. CDR1 is SGHKS, CDR2 YYEKEE, per germline (reference sequence). The CDR3 is CASSWQGVPSSGANVLTF. Here the CDR3 DNA reads TGTGCCAGCAGCTGGCAAGGGGTCCCAAGCTCTGGGGCCAACGTCCTGACTTTC.

This chain links TRBV20-1 with TRBJ2-5; a possible D gene is TRBD1 (6 bases). V gave up 4 bases and J gave up 1 base, with 16 bases separating them. This CDR3 spans 15 amino acids. Germline CDR1 and CDR2: DFQATT and SNEGSKA (reference sequence). CDR3 bases: TGCAGTGCTACCAGCCCGGGACACACCCAAGAGACCCAGTACTTC. This encodes CSATSPGHTQETQYF.

J is TRBJ1-5 and V is TRBV7-9; D uncertain. The germline gives CDR1 SEHNR, CDR2 FQNEAQ (reference sequence). Deletions cut 4 bases from V and 0 bases from J, with 7 bases between. This CDR3 region has 14 residues. The CDR3 reads CASSSDYSNQPQHF. In DNA form, the CDR3 reads TGTGCCAGCAGCTCTGACTATAGCAATCAGCCCCAGCATTTT.

This chain joins TRBV10-3 and TRBJ2-7; 10 bases align to TRBD1. The CDR3 has 17 residues. CDR1 and CDR2 from the germline V gene are ENHRY and SYGVKD. J was trimmed by 0 bases and V by 4 bases; bases with no gene match: 9. CDR3 residues: CAISGGQGTPSSYEQYF. In DNA, the CDR3 is TGTGCCATCAGTGGGGGACAGGGGACACCGAGCTCCTACGAGCAGTACTTC.

The gene calls are TRBV2 and TRBJ1-5; maybe TRBD1 (5 bases). The CDR3 consists of 14 residues. CDR1 is SNHLY and CDR2 is FYNNEI in the germline V gene. Trimming took off 7 bases at V and 4 bases at J, with 14 bases between the two ends. CDR3 loop: CASTRDGLNQPQHF. The CDR3 DNA reads as TGTGCCAGCACTAGGGACGGACTTAATCAGCCCCAGCATTTT.

This clonotype has at least ten counts. The V call is TRBV9, the J call TRBJ1-2; TRBD1 matches 12 bases. In germline, CDR1 is SGDLS, CDR2 YYNGEE. The V gene end was trimmed by 4 bases and the J gene end by 2 bases; junction bases not matched to a gene: 3. The CDR3 consists of 15 residues. The CDR3: CASSSGTGGNYGYTF. CDR3 DNA sequence: TGTGCCAGCAGCTCAGGGACAGGGGGCAACTATGGCTACACCTTC. Looking up the rest from reference TRBV9 and TRBJ1-2 gives the full variable domain: DSGVTQTPKHLITATGQRVTLRCSPRSGDLSVYWYQQSLDQGLQFLIQYYNGEERAKGNILERFSAQQFPDLHSELNLSSLELGDSALYFCASSSGTGGNYGYTFGSGTRLTVV.

This clonotype has only a few counts. This chain links TRBV5-1 with TRBJ2-7; 10 positions agree with TRBD1. Germline trimming cut 4 bases from V and 5 bases from J; bases unmatched to any gene: 9. In germline, CDR1 is SGHRS, CDR2 YFSETQ. This CDR3 region has 15 residues. CDR3 loop: CASSAGQGESNEQYF. CDR3 DNA: TGCGCCAGCAGCGCCGGACAGGGGGAGAGCAACGAGCAGTACTTC.

This clonotype was observed a few times. The CDR3 sequence is CSAPRSGQMSNEKLFF. The CDR3 DNA is TGCAGTGCTCCCCGGTCCGGACAGATGTCTAATGAAAAACTGTTTTTT. The J gene is TRBJ1-4, the V gene TRBV20-1; the D gene is possibly TRBD1 (6 bases). In germline, CDR1 is DFQATT, CDR2 SNEGSKA (reference sequence). V was cut by 5 bases and J by 3 bases, with 19 bases left in between. The CDR3 has 16 residues.

The rearrangement uses TRBV5-5 and TRBJ2-5; D may be TRBD1 (5 bases). Germline CDR1 SGHKS, CDR2 YYEKEE (reference sequence). This CDR3 is 16 amino acids long. The V end lost 0 bases, the J end lost 1 base, and 13 bases lay between the germline ends. The chain's CDR3 is CASSLEVRAIQETQYF. CDR3 nucleotides: TGTGCCAGCAGCTTGGAGGTCAGGGCCATCCAAGAGACCCAGTACTTC.

This clonotype was seen only a few times. This chain links TRBV5-1 with TRBJ2-1; no firm D call. Deletions cut 6 bases from V and 6 bases from J, with 7 bases between. Germline V gives CDR1 SGHRS, CDR2 YFSETQ. This CDR3 region has 11 residues. CDR3 DNA sequence: TGCGCCAGCACCCTGGGCAATGAGCAGTTCTTC. Residues: CASTLGNEQFF.